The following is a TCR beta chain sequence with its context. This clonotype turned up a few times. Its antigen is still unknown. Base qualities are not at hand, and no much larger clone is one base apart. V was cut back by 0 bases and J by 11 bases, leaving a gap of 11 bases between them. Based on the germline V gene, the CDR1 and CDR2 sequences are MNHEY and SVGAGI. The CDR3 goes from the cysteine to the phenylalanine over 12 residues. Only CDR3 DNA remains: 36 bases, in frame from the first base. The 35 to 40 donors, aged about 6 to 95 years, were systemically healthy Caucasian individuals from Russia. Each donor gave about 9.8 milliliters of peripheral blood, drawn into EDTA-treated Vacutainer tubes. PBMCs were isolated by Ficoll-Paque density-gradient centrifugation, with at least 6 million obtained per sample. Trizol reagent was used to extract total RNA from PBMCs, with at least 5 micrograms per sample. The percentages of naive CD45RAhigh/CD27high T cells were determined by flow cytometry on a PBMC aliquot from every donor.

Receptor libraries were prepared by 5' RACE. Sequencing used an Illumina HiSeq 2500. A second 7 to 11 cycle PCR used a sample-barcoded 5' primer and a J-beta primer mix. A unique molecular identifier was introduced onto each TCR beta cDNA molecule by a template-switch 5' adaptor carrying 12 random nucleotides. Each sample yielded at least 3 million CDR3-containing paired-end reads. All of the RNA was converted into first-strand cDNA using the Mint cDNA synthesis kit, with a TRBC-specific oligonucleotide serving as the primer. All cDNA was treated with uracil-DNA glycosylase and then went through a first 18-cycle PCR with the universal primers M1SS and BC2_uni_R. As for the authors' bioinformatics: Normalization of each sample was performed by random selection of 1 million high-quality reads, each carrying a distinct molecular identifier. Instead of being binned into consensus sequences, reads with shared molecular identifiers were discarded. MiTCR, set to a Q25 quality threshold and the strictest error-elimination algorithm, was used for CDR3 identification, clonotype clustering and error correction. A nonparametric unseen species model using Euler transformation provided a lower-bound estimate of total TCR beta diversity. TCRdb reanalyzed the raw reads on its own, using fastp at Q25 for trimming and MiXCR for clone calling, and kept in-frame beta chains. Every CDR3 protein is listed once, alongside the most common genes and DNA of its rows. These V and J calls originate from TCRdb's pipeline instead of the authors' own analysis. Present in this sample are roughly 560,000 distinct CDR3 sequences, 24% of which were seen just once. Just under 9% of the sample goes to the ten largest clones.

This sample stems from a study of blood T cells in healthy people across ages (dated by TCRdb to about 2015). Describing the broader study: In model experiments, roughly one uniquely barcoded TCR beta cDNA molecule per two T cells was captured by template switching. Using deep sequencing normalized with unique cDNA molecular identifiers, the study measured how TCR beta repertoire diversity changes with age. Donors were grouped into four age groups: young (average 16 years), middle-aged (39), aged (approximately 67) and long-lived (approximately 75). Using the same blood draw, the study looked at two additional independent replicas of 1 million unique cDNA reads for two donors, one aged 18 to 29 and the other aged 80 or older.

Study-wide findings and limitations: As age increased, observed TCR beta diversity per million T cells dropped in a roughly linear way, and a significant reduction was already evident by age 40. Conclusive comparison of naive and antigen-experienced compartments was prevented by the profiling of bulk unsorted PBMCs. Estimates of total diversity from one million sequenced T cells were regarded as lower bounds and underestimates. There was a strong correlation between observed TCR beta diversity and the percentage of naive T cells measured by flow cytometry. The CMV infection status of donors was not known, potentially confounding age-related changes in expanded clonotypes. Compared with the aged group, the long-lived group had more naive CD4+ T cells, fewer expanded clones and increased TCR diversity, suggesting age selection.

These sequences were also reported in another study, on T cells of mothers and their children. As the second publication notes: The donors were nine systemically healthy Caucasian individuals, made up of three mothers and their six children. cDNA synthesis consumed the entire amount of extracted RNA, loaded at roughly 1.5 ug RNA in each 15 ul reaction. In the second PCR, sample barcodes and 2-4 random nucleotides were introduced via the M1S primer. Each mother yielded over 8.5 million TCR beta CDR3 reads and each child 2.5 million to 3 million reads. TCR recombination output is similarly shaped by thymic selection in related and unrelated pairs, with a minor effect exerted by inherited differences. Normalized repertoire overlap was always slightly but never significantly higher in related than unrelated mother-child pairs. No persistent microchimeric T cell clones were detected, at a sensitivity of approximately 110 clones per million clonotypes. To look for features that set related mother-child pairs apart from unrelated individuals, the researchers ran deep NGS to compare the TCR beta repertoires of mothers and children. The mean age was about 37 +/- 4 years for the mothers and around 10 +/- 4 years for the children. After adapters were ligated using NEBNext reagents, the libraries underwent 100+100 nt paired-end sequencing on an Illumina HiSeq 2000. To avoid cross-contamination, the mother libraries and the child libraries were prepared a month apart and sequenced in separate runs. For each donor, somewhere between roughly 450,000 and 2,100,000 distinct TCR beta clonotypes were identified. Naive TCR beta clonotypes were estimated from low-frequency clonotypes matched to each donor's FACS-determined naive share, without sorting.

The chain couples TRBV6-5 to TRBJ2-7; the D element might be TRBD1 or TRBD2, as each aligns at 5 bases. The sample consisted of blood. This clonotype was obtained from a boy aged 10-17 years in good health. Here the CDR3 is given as CASSYSLGDEYF. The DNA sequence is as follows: TGTGCCAGCAGTTACTCCCTGGGGGATGAGTACTTC.